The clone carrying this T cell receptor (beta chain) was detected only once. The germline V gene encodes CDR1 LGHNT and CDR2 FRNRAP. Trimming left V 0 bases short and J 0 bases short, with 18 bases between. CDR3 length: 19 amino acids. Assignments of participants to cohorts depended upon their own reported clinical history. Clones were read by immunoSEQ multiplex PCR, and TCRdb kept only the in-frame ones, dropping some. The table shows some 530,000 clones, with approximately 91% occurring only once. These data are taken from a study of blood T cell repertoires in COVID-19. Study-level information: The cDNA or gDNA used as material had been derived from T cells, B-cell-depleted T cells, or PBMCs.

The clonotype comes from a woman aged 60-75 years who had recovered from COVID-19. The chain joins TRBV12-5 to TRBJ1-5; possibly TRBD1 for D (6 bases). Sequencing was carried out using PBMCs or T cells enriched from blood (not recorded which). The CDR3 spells CASGLVNRGTFYSNQPQHF. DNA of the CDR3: TGTGCTAGTGGTTTGGTAAATAGGGGGACCTTCTATAGCAATCAGCCCCAGCATTTT.